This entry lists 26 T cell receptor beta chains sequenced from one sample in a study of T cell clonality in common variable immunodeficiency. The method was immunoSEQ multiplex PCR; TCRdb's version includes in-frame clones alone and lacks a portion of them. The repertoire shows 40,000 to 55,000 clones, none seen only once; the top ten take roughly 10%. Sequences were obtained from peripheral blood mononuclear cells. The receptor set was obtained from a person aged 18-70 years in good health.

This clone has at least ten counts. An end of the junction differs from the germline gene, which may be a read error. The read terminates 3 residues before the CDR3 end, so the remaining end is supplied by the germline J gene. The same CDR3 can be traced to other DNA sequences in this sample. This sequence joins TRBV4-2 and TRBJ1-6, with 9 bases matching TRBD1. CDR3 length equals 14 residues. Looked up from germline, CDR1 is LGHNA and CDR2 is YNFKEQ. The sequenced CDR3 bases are TGTGCCAGTAGCCCGACAGGGGGGAATTCACCC. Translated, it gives CASSPTGGNSP. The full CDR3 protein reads CASSPTGGNSPLHF.

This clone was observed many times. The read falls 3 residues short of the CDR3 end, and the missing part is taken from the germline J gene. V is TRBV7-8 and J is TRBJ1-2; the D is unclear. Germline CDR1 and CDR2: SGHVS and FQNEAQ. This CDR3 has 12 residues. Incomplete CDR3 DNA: TGTGCCAGCAGCTTTATAGTCACTCGC. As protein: CASSFIVTR. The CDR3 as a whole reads CASSFIVTRYTF. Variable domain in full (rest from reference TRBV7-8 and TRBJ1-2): GAGVSQSPRYKVAKRGQDVALRCDPISGHVSLFWYQQALGQGPEFLTYFQNEAQLDKSGLPSDRFFAERPEGSVSTLKIQRTQQEDSAVYLCASSFIVTRYTFGSGTRLTVV.

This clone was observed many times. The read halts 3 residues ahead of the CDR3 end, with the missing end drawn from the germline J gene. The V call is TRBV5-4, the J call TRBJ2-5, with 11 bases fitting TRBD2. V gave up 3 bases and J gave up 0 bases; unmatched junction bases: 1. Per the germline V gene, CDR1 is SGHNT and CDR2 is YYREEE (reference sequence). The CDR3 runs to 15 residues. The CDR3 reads CASSSSGRYQETQYF. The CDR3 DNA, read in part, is TGTGCCAGCAGCTCTAGCGGGAGGTACCAAGAGACC.

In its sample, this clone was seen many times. The CDR3 sequence is CASSYAASTNEKLFF. The covered CDR3 bases are TGCGCCAGCAGCTACGCAGCGTCAACTAATGAAAAA. This sequence joins TRBV5-1 and TRBJ1-4; D is ambiguous. The observed sequence ends 3 residues before the CDR3 terminus, with the missing tail filled in from the germline J gene. Germline V gene data show CDR1 as SGHRS and CDR2 as YFSETQ. The CDR3 is made up of 15 amino acids. V was clipped by 3 bases and J by 0 bases, with 9 bases between them.

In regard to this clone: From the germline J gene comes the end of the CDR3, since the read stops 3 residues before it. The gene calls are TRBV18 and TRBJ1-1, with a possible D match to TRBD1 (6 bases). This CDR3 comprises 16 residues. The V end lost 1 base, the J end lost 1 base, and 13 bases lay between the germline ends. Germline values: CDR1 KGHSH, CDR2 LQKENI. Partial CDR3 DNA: TGTGCCAGCTCACCACAGACAGGTTCTCAGAACACTGAA. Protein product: CASSPQTGSQNTE. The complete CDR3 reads CASSPQTGSQNTEAFF.

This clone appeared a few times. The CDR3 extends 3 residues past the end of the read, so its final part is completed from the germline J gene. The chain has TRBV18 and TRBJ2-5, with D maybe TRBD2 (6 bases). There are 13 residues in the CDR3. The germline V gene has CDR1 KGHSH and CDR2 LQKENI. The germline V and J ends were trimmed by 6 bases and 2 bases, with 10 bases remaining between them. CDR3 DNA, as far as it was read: TGTGCCAGCTCGGCGGGGCGGCAAGAGACC. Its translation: CASSAGRQET. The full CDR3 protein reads CASSAGRQETQYF.

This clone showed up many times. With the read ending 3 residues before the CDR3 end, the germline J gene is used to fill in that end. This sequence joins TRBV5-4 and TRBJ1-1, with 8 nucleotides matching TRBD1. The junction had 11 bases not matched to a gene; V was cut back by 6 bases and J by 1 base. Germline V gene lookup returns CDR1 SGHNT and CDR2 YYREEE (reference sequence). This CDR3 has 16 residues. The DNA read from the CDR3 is TGTGCCAGCAAACTCGCAGGGGGCGCCCCGAACACTGAA. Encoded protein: CASKLAGGAPNTE. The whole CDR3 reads CASKLAGGAPNTEAFF.

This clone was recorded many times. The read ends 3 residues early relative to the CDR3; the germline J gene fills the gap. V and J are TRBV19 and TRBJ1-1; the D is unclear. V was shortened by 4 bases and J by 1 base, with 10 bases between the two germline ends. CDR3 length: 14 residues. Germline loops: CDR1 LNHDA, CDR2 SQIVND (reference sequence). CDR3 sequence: CASSSAGTNTEAFF. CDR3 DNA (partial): TGTGCCAGTAGTAGCGCAGGAACGAACACTGAA.

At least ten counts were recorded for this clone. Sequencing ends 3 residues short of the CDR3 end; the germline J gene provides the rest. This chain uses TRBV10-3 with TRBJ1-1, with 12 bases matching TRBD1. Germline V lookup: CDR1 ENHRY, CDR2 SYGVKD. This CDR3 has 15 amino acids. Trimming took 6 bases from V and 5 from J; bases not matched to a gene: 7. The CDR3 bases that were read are TGTGCCATCAGGCCGGGACAGGGGGCTGGGACTGAA. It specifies CAIRPGQGAGTE. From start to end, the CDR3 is CAIRPGQGAGTEAFF.

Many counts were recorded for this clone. CDR3 sequence: CASSFVALLGEKLFF. The covered CDR3 bases are TGTGCCAGCAGCTTCGTAGCCCTTTTAGGTGAAAAA. The chain joins TRBV7-2 to TRBJ1-4; D gene ambiguous. The read finishes 3 residues shy of the CDR3 end, and the germline J gene is used to complete it. This CDR3 has 15 amino acids. Per the germline V gene, CDR1 is SGHTA and CDR2 is FQGNSA. Trimming stripped 3 bases from V and 7 bases from J, with 15 bases between.

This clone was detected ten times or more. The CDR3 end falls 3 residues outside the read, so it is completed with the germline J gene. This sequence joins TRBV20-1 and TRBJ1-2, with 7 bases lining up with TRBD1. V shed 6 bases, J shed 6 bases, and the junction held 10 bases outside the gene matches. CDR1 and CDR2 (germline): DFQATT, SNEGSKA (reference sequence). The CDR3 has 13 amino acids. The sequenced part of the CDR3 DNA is TGCAGTGCCTATTGGACAGGATCCCATGGC. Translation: CSAYWTGSHG. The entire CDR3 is CSAYWTGSHGYTF.

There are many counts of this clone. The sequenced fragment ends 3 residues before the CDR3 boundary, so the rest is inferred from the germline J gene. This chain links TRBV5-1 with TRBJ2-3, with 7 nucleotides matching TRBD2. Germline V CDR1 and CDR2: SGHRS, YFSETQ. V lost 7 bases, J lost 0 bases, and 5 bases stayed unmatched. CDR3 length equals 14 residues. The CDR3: CASVRGGSTDTQYF. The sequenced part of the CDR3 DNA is TGCGCCAGCGTTCGCGGGGGAAGCACAGATACG.

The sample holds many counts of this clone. The sequenced part of the CDR3 DNA is TGTGCCAGCAGTGAGGGGAGCGGCTCAGATACG. It specifies CASSEGSGSDT. The full CDR3 reads CASSEGSGSDTQYF. The chain uses TRBV6-1 and TRBJ2-3; a weak D match, TRBD2 (5 bases). Read coverage stops 3 residues before the CDR3 terminus; the germline J gene supplies the remainder. This CDR3 comprises 14 residues. Germline V lookup: CDR1 MNHNS, CDR2 SASEGT. The ends were cut back, 3 bases at V and 4 bases at J, with 11 bases in the middle.

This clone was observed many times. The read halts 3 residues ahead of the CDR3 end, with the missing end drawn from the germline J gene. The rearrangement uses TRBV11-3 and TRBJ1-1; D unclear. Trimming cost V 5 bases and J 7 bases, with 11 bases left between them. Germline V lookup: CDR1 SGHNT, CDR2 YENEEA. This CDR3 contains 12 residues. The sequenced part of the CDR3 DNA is TGTGCCAGCAGCCAGACTCGTCTTGAA. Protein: CASSQTRLE. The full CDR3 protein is CASSQTRLEAFF.

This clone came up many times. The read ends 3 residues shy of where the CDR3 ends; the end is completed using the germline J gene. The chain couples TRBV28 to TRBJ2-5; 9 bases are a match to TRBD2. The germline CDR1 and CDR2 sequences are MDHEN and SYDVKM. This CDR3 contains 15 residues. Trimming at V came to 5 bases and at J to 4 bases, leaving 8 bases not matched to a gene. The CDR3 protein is CASSPTSGPAETQYF. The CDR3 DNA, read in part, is TGTGCCAGCAGTCCAACTAGCGGGCCCGCAGAGACC.

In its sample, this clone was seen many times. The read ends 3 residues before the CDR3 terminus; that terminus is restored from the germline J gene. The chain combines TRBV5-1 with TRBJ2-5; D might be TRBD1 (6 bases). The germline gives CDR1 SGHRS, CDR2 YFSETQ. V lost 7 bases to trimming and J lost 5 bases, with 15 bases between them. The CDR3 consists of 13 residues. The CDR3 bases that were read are TGCGCCAGCGCATCGGACAGTGGGGAGACC. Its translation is CASASDSGET. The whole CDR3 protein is CASASDSGETQYF.

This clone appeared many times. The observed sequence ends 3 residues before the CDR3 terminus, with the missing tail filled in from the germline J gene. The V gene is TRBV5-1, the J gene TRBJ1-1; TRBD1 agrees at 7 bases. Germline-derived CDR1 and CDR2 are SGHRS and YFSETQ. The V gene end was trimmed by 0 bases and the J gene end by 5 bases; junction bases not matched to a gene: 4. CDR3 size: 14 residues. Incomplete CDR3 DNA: TGCGCCAGCAGCTTGGCCACAGGGGTGACTGAA. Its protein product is CASSLATGVTE. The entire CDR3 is CASSLATGVTEAFF. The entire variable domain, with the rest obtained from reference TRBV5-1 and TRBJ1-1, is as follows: KAGVTQTPRYLIKTRGQQVTLSCSPISGHRSVSWYQQTPGQGLQFLFEYFSETQRNKGNFPGRFSGRQFSNSRSEMNVSTLELGDSALYLCASSLATGVTEAFFGQGTRLTVV.

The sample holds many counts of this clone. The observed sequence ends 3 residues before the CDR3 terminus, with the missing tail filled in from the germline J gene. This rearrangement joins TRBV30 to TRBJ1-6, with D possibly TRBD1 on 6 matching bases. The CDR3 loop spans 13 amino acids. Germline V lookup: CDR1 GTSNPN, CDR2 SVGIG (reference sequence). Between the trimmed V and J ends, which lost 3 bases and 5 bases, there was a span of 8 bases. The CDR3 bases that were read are TGTGCCTGGAGCAGGACAGATAATTCACCC. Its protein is CAWSRTDNSP. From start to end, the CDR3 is CAWSRTDNSPLHF.

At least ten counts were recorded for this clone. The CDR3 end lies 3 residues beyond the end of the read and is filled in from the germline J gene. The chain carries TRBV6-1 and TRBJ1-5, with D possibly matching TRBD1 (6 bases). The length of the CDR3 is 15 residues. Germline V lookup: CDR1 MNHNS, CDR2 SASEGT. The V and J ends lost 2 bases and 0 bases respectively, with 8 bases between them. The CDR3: CASSEQGHSNQPQHF. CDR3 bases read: TGTGCCAGCAGTGAACAGGGACATAGCAATCAGCCC.

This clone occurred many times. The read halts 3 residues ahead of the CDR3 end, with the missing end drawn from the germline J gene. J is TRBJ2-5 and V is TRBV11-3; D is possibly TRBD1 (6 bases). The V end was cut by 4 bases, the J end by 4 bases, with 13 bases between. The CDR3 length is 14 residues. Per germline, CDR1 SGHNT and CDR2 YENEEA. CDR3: CASSSYRAGETQYF. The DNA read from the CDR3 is TGTGCCAGCAGCTCCTACAGGGCTGGAGAGACC.

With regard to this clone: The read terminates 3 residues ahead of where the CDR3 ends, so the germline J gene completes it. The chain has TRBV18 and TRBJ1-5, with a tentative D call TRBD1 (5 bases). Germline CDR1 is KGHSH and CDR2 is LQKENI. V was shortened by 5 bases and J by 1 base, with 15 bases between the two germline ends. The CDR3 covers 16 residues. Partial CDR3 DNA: TGTGCCAGCTCAACCCAGGGTTCCGGGAGCAATCAGCCC. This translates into CASSTQGSGSNQP. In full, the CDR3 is CASSTQGSGSNQPQHF.

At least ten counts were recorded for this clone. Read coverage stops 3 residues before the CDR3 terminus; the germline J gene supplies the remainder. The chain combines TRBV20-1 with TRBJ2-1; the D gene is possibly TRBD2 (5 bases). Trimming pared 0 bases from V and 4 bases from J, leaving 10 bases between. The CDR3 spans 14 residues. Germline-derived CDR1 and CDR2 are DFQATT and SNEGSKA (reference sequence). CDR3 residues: CSARDRAGYNEQFF. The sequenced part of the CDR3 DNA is TGCAGTGCTAGAGATAGGGCGGGTTACAATGAG.

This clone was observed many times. CDR3 DNA (partial): TGCGCCAGCAGTGCCGCGGGACTAGTAAGGGTCGAG. It codes for CASSAAGLVRVE. The full CDR3 sequence reads CASSAAGLVRVEQYF. The rearrangement uses TRBV4-1 and TRBJ2-7; TRBD2 matches at 8 bases. The read is 3 residues too short to cover the CDR3 end, so that end is filled in from the germline J gene. From germline, CDR1 is MGHRA and CDR2 YSYEKL. The CDR3 is made up of 15 amino acids. V gave up 6 bases and J gave up 6 bases; unmatched junction bases: 13.

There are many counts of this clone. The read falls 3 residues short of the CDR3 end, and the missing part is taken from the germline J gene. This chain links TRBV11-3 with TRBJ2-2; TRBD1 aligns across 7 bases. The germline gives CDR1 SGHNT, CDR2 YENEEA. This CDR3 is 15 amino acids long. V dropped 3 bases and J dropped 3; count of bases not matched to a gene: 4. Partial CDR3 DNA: TGTGCCAGCAGCTTTGGGCAGGGGGACACCGGGGAG. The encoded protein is CASSFGQGDTGE. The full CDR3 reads CASSFGQGDTGELFF.

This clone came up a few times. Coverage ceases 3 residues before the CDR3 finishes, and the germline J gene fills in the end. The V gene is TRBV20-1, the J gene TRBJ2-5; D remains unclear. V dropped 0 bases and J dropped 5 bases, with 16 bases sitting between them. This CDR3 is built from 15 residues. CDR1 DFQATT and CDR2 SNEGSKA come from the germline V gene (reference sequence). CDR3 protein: CSARDFVTPKETQYF. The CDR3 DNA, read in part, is TGCAGTGCTAGAGATTTCGTCACTCCCAAGGAGACC.

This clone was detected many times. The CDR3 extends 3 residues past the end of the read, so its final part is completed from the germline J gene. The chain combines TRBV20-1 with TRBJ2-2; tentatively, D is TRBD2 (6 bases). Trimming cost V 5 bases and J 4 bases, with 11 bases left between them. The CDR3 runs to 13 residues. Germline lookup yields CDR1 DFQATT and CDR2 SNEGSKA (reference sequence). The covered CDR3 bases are TGCAGTGCTGGGGGGAAAGTCACCGGGGAG. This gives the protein CSAGGKVTGE. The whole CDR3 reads CSAGGKVTGELFF.